Here is one TCR beta chain with its context. The antigen remains unidentified. TCRdb analysed the 5' RACE reads with MiXCR anew, one entry per CDR3 protein. The table lists 500,000 or so distinct CDR3 sequences, roughly an eighth of them singletons. The V end was cut by 3 bases, the J end by 5 bases, with 7 bases between. Germline V gene lookup returns CDR1 MGHDK and CDR2 SYGVNS. The CDR3 runs 13 residues. The data derive from a study of identical twins. Study-wide points: Memory repertoires showed no such pattern, whereas abundant cord blood beta clonotypes carried fewer insertions.

The data also belong to a second study, concerning yellow fever vaccine responses in identical twins.

The clonotype was recovered from a woman in her late teens or twenties in good health. The sequenced material came from CD4+ T cells sorted from blood. The chain employs TRBV25-1 and TRBJ2-2; D is uncertain. CDR3 in amino acids: CASSDSYTGELFF. CDR3 coding DNA: TGTGCCAGCAGTGATTCGTATACCGGGGAGCTGTTTTTT.